This TCR beta chain was profiled in a study of blood T cell repertoires in COVID-19. On the study more broadly: COVID-19 samples from acute and convalescent phases originated in the United States, Italy and Spain. T cells, B-cell-depleted T cells, or PBMCs supplied cDNA or gDNA.

Source study methods: Amplified reference gene primers provided the basis for estimating nucleated cell counts. TCRdb's copy holds only in-frame clones and misses some; the assay was immunoSEQ multiplex PCR. The V and J calls and clone size were taken over from that table, and D and trimming were inferred from the DNA. There are about 98,000 clones in the sample; around 73% occur only once, and approximately 9.9% lies in the top ten. Sequenced: peripheral blood. The TCR was taken from a man in his fifties or sixties with active or convalescent COVID-19.

CDR3 amino acids: CSAGENYGYTF. CDR3 DNA: TGCAGTGCTGGAGAAAACTATGGCTACACCTTC. V gene TRBV29-1 combines with J gene TRBJ1-2; D not resolved. Germline V gene lookup returns CDR1 SQVTM and CDR2 ANQGSEA. This CDR3 has 11 residues. Full variable domain (missing parts from reference TRBV29-1 and TRBJ1-2): SAVISQKPSRDICQRGTSLTIQCQVDSQVTMMFWYRQQPGQSLTLIATANQGSEATYESGFVIDKFPISRPNLTFSTLTVSNMSPEDSSIYLCSAGENYGYTFGSGTRLTVV.